The 14 T cell receptor beta chains below were found in one sample sequenced in a study of post-analysis software for immune sequencing data. Unique molecular identifiers were present in the TCR beta cDNA libraries. One entry per CDR3 protein, called by TCRdb with MiXCR from the PCR reads. The sample consists of 150,000 or so distinct CDR3 sequences, under 40% of them appearing once. This sample comprised blood, obtained after autologous hematopoietic stem cell transplantation. Every receptor here comes from a girl aged 10 to 17 with multiple sclerosis.

The chain uses TRBV29-1 and TRBJ1-1, with 10 nucleotides matching TRBD1. This CDR3 is built from 13 residues. In germline, CDR1 is SQVTM, CDR2 ANQGSEA. Losses at the gene ends were 7 bases for V and 5 bases for J; bases not matched to a gene: 7. This chain's CDR3 is CSGQGAWGTEAFF. In DNA, the CDR3 is TGCAGCGGACAGGGGGCTTGGGGAACTGAAGCTTTCTTT.

The V and J genes are TRBV20-1 and TRBJ2-1, with TRBD1 as a possible D gene (7 bases). The CDR3 covers 16 residues. V was trimmed by 0 bases and J by 8 bases, leaving 20 bases between them. From germline, CDR1 is DFQATT and CDR2 SNEGSKA (reference sequence). CDR3 coding DNA: TGCAGTGCTAGAGATCGGCGGACAGGCGGCGGGGATGAGCAGTTCTTC. Amino acid sequence: CSARDRRTGGGDEQFF.

This clonotype has only a few counts. The chain is built from TRBV15 and TRBJ2-1; 11 bases line up with TRBD2. Germline CDR1 is LNHNV and CDR2 is YYDKDF (reference sequence). V lost 7 bases, J lost 4 bases, and 3 bases stayed unmatched. The CDR3 sequence is 14 residues long. The CDR3 bases are TGTGCCACCACCGGGACTAGCGGTTACAATGAGCAGTTCTTC. It yields the protein CATTGTSGYNEQFF.

This clonotype was counted ten times or more. The CDR3 coding sequence is TGTGCCAGCAGCCCAGGGGGTGGCTCCTACGAGCAGTACTTC. Translated: CASSPGGGSYEQYF. The chain is built from TRBV5-4 and TRBJ2-7; 7 bases align to TRBD1. The ends lost 4 bases at V and 0 bases at J; junction bases unmatched: 4. This CDR3 spans 14 amino acids. The germline gives CDR1 SGHNT, CDR2 YYREEE (reference sequence).

This clonotype came up a few times. This may be a read error: a much more frequent sequence differs by one nucleotide. This chain uses TRBV6-2 or TRBV6-3 with TRBJ2-4, with a possible D match to TRBD1 (6 bases). Trimming removed 3 bases from V and 9 bases from J, with 15 bases in between. The CDR3 contains 14 residues. Germline CDR1 MNHEY, CDR2 SVGEGT. CDR3 loop: CASSYRASRGIQYF. The CDR3 DNA reads TGTGCCAGCAGTTATAGGGCTAGCAGGGGCATTCAGTACTTC.

This clonotype was counted once. A much bigger clone sits one base away, suggesting this may be a read error. J is TRBJ2-7 and V is TRBV7-2, with 7 bases aligning to TRBD1. Germline V CDR1 and CDR2: SGHTA, FQGNSA. The CDR3 length is 15 residues. The DNA for the CDR3 is TGTGCCAGCAGCGTCGGGACAGCCTACTCCTACGAGCAGGACTTC. This codes for CASSVGTAYSYEQDF. The entire variable domain, with the rest obtained from reference TRBV7-2 and TRBJ2-7, is as follows: GAGVSQSPSNKVTEKGKDVELRCDPISGHTALYWYRQSLGQGLEFLIYFQGNSAPDKSGLPSDRFSAERTGGSVSTLTIQRTQQEDSAVYLCASSVGTAYSYEQDFGPGTRLTVT.

This sequence joins TRBV6-1 and TRBJ2-7; 9 bases align to TRBD2. The V and J ends lost 2 bases and 2 bases, in that order; junction bases with no gene match: 4. From germline, CDR1 is MNHNS and CDR2 SASEGT. The CDR3 length is 15 residues. The CDR3 is CASSERVAGAYEQYF. For the CDR3, the DNA is TGTGCCAGCAGTGAAAGGGTAGCGGGGGCCTACGAGCAGTACTTC.

The chain recombines TRBV7-2 with TRBJ2-3; D might be TRBD1 (6 bases). The CDR3 covers 14 residues. Trimming removed 5 bases from V and 3 bases from J, with 12 bases in between. Germline V CDR1 and CDR2: SGHTA, FQGNSA. The CDR3 reads CASSLGRGTDTQYF. The CDR3 DNA reads as TGTGCCAGCAGCCTGGGCAGGGGTACAGATACGCAGTATTTT.

The CDR3 loop is CASSLNPYNEQFF. In DNA, the CDR3 is TGTGCCAGCAGCTTAAACCCCTACAATGAGCAGTTCTTC. V usage is TRBV7-2 and J usage is TRBJ2-1; D gene uncertain. The germline V gene has CDR1 SGHTA and CDR2 FQGNSA. CDR3 length equals 13 residues. The ends were cut back, 2 bases at V and 2 bases at J, with 4 bases in the middle.

The gene calls are TRBV7-9 and TRBJ1-1; D gene unclear. The V gene lost 7 bases and the J gene lost 6 bases, with 6 bases spanning the gap. CDR3 size: 10 residues. The V gene's germline CDR1 is SEHNR and CDR2 FQNEAQ (reference sequence). CDR3 protein: CASTPSEAFF. CDR3 DNA: TGTGCCAGCACCCCTTCTGAAGCTTTCTTT.

There are many counts of this clonotype. This chain links TRBV29-1 with TRBJ1-5; unclear D gene. The CDR3 totals 15 residues. The V end was cut by 6 bases, the J end by 3 bases, with 18 bases between. Germline CDR1 reads SQVTM; CDR2 reads ANQGSEA. In nucleotides, the CDR3 is TGCAGCGTCAATGTCCCCGGGGAGCCCAATCAGCCCCAGCATTTT. This gives the protein CSVNVPGEPNQPQHF.

The J gene is TRBJ2-7, the V gene TRBV28, with D perhaps TRBD1 (6 bases). TRBJ2-5 explains the end of the DNA better; the J call may be wrong. This CDR3 spans 14 amino acids. Looked up from germline, CDR1 is MDHEN and CDR2 is SYDVKM. CDR3 sequence: CASSAMTGSETQYF. CDR3 bases: TGTGCCAGCAGCGCGATGACAGGTTCGGAGACCCAGTACTTC.

The genes are TRBV19 and TRBJ2-3; D call uncertain. CDR3 length: 15 amino acids. The V end lost 2 bases, the J end lost 0 bases, and 9 bases lay between the germline ends. From germline, CDR1 is LNHDA and CDR2 SQIVND (reference sequence). In DNA, the CDR3 is TGTGCCAGTAGTATACAGGCGATTAGCACAGATACGCAGTATTTT. It translates to CASSIQAISTDTQYF.

This clonotype has a handful of counts. CDR3 nucleotide sequence: TGCAGCGTTCAACAGGGGGGGAAATACTATGGCTACACCTTC. It encodes CSVQQGGKYYGYTF. This chain links TRBV29-1 with TRBJ1-2; TRBD1 agrees at 8 bases. The CDR3 spans 14 residues. J gave up 3 bases and V 5 bases, and 8 bases lay outside the gene matches. Per germline, CDR1 SQVTM and CDR2 ANQGSEA.